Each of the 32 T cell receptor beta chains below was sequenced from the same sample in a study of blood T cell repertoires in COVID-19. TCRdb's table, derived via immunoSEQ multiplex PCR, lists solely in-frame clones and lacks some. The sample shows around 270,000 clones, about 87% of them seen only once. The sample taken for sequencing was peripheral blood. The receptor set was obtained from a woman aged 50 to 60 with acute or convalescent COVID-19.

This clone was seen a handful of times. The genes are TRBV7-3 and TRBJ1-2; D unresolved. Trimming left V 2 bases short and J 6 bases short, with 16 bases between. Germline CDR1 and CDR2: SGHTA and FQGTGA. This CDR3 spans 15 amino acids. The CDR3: CASSLLGLERDGYTF. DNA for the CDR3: TGTGCCAGCAGCTTATTAGGACTGGAAAGGGATGGCTACACCTTC.

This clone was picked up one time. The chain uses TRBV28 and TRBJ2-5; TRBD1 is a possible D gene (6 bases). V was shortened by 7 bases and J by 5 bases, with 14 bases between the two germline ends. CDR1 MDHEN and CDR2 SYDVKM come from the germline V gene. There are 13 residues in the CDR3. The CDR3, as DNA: TGTGCCAGCAAACAACAGGGAAGGGAGACCCAGTACTTC. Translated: CASKQQGRETQYF.

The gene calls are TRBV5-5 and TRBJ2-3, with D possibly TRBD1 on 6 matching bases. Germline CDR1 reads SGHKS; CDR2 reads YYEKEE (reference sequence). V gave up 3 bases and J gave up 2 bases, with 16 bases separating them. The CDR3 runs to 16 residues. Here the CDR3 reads CASSSTGHLNTDTQYF. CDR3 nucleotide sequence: TGTGCCAGCAGCTCAACGGGACACCTAAACACAGATACGCAGTATTTT.

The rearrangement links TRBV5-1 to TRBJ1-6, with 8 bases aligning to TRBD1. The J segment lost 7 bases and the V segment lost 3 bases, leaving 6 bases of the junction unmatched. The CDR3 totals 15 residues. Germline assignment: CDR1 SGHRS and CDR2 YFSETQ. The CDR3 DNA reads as TGCGCCAGCAGCTCCCCGGACAGGGACAATTCACCCCTCCACTTT. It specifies CASSSPDRDNSPLHF.

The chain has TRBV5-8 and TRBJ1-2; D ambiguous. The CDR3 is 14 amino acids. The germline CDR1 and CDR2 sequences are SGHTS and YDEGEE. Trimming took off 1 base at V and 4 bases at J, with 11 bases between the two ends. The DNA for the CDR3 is TGTGCCAGCAGCTTGACTCTTATCCTCTATGGCTACACCTTC. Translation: CASSLTLILYGYTF.

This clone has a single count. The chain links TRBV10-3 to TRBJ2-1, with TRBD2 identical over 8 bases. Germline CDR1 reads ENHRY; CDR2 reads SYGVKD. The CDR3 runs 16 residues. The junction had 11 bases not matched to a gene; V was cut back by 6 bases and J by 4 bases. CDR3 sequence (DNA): TGTGCCATCAGCCCGTCGGGTAGCGGGATTTACAATGAGCAGTTCTTC. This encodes CAISPSGSGIYNEQFF.

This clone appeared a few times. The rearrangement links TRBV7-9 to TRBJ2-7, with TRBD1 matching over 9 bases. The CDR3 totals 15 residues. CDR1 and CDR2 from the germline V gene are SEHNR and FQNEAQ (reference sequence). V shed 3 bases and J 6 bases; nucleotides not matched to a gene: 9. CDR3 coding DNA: TGTGCCAGCAGCTTCCGCCGGGACAGGGTTGGCGAGCAGTACTTC. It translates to CASSFRRDRVGEQYF.

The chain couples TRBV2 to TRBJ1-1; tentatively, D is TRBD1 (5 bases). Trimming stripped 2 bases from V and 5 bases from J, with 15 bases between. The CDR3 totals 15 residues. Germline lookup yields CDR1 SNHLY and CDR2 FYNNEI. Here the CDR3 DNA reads TGTGCCAGCAGTGAACGCCGGGGGTGGATGACTGAAGCTTTCTTT. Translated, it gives CASSERRGWMTEAFF.

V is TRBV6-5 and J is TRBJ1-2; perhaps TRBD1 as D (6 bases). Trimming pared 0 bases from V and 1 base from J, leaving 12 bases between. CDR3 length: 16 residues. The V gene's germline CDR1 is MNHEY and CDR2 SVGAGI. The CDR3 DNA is TGTGCCAGCAGTTACTCGCCCCCACAGGGTAACTATGGCTACACCTTC. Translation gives CASSYSPPQGNYGYTF.

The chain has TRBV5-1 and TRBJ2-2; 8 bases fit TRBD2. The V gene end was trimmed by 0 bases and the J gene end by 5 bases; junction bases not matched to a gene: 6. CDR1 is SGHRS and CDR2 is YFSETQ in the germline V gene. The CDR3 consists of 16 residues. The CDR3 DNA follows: TGCGCCAGCAGCTTGGTGGCGGGAGGAGGGACCGGGGAGCTGTTTTTT. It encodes CASSLVAGGGTGELFF.

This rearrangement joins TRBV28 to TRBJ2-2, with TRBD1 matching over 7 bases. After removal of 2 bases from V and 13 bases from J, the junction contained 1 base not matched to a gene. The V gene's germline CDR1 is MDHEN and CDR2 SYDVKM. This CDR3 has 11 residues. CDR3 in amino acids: CASSLRGLLFF. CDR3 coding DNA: TGTGCCAGCAGTTTAAGGGGGCTGCTGTTTTTT.

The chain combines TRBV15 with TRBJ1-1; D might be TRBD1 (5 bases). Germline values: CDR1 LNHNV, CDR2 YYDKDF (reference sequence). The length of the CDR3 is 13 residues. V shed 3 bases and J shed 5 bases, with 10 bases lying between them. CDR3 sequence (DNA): TGTGCCACCAGCAGGGGGGGTATGACTGAAGCTTTCTTT. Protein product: CATSRGGMTEAFF.

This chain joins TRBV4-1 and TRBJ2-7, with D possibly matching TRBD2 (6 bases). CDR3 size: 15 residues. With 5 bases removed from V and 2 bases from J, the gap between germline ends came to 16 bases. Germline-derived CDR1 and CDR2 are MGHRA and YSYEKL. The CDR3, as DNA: TGCGCCAGCAGCAAAGGCAGTAGCGGTACCTACGAGCAGTACTTC. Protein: CASSKGSSGTYEQYF.

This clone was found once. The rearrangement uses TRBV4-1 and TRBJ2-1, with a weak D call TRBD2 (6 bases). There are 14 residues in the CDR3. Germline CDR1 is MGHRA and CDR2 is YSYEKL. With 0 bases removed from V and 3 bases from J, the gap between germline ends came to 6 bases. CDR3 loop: CASSQETSYNEQFF. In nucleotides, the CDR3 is TGCGCCAGCAGCCAAGAGACTAGCTACAATGAGCAGTTCTTC.

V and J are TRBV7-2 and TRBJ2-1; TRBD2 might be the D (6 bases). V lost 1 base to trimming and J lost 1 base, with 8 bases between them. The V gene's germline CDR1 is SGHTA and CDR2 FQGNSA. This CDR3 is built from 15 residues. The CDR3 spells CASSLDGGSYNEQFF. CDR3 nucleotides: TGTGCCAGCAGCTTAGACGGGGGATCCTACAATGAGCAGTTCTTC.

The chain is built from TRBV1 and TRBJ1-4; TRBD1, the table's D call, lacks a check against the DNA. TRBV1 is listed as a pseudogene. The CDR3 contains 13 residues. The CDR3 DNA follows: TGCACCACCCCGAACAGGGCTAATGAAAAACTGTTTTTT. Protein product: CTTPNRANEKLFF.

CDR3 nucleotides: TGTGCCAGCAGCCCACAGTCGAGCTCCTACGAGCAGTACTTC. This sequence encodes CASSPQSSSYEQYF. This chain uses TRBV7-8 with TRBJ2-7; D not certain. This CDR3 has 14 residues. The V end was cut by 5 bases, the J end by 0 bases, with 11 bases between. CDR1 and CDR2 from the germline V gene are SGHVS and FQNEAQ. Full variable domain (remainder filled in from reference TRBV7-8 and TRBJ2-7): GAGVSQSPRYKVAKRGQDVALRCDPISGHVSLFWYQQALGQGPEFLTYFQNEAQLDKSGLPSDRFFAERPEGSVSTLKIQRTQQEDSAVYLCASSPQSSSYEQYFGPGTRLTVT.

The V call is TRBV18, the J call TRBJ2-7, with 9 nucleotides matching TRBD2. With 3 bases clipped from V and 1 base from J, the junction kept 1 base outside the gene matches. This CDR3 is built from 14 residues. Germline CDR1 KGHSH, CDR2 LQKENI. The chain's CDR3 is CASSPAGGSYEQYF. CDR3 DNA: TGTGCCAGCTCACCGGCGGGGGGGTCCTACGAGCAGTACTTC.

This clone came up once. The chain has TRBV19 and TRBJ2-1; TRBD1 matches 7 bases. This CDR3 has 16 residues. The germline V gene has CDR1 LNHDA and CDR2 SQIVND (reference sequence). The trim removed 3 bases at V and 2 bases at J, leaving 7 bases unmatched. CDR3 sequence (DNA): TGTGCCAGTAGTATGGGTGGACAGGTGACCTACAATGAGCAGTTCTTC. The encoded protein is CASSMGGQVTYNEQFF.

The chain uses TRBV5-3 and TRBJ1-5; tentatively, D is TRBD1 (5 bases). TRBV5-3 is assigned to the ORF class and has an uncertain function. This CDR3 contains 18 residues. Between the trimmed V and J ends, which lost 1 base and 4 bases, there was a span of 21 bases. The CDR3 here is CARSLWQGGKLANQPQHF. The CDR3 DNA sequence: TGTGCCAGAAGCTTGTGGCAGGGAGGCAAGCTGGCAAATCAGCCCCAGCATTTT.

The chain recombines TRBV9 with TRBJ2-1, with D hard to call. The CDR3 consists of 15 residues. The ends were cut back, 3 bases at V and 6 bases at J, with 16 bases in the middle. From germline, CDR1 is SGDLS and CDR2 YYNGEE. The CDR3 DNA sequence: TGTGCCAGCAGCGCCCCCCGAGGTTTGGGCAATGAGCAGTTCTTC. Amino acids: CASSAPRGLGNEQFF.

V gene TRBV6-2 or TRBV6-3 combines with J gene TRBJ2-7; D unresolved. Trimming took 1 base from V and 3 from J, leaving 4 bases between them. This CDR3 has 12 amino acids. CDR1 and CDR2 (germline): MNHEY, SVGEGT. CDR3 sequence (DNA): TGTGCCAGCAGTTACTACAGCTACGAGCAGTACTTC. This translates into CASSYYSYEQYF.

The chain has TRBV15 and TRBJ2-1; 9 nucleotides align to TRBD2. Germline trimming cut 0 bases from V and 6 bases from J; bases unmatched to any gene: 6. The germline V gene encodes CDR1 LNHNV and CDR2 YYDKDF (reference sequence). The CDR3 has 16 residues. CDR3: CATSRDYPSGVNEQFF. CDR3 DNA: TGTGCCACCAGCAGAGATTATCCTAGCGGGGTCAATGAGCAGTTCTTC.

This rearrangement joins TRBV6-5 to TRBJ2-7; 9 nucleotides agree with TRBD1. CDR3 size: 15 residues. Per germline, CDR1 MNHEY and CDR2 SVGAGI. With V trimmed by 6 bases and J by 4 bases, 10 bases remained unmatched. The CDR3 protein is CASRRNRDREYEQYF. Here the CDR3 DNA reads TGTGCCAGCAGAAGGAACCGGGACAGGGAGTACGAGCAGTACTTC.

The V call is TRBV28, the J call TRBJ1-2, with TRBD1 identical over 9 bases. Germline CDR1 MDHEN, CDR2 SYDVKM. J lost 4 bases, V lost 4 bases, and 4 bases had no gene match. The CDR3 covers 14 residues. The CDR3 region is CASSSGQGTYGYTF. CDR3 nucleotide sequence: TGTGCCAGCAGTTCGGGACAGGGAACCTATGGCTACACCTTC.

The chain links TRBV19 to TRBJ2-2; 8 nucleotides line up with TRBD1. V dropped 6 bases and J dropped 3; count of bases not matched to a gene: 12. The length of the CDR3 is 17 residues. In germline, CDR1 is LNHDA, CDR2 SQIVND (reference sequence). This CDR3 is CASRLIQGQAYTGELFF. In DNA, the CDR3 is TGTGCCAGTAGACTCATTCAGGGACAGGCCTACACCGGGGAGCTGTTTTTT.

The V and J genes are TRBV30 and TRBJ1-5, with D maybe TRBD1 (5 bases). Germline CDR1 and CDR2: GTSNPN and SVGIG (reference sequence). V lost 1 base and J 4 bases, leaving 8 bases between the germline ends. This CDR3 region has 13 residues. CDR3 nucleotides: TGTGCCTGGAGTGGGGGGAGGAATCAGCCCCAGCATTTT. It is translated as CAWSGGRNQPQHF.

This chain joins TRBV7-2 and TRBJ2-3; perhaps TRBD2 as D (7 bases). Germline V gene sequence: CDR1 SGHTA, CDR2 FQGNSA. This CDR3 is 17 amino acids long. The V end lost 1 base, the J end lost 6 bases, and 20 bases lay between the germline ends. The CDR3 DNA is TGTGCCAGCAGCTTAGGGGGAGGGGGGCCGGCGAGGGATACGCAGTATTTT. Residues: CASSLGGGGPARDTQYF.

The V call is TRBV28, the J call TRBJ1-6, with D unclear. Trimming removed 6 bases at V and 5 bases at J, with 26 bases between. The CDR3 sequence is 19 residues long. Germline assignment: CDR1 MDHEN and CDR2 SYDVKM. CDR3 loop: CASRSPGRLRIVDNSPLHF. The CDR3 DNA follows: TGTGCCAGCAGGTCACCGGGTCGGCTCCGCATAGTCGATAATTCACCCCTCCACTTT.

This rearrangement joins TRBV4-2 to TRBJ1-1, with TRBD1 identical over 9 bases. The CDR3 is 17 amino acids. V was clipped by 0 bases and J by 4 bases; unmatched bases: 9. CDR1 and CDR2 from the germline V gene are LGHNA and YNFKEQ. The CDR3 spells CASSQEGTGKVSTEAFF. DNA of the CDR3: TGTGCCAGCAGCCAAGAAGGGACAGGGAAGGTGAGCACTGAAGCTTTCTTT.

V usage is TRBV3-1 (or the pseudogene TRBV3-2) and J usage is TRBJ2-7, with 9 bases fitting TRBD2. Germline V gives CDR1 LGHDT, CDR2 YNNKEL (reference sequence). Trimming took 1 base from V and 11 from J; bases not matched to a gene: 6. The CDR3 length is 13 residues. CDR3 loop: CASSQGLAGWEYF. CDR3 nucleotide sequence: TGTGCCAGCAGCCAAGGTCTAGCGGGATGGGAGTACTTC.

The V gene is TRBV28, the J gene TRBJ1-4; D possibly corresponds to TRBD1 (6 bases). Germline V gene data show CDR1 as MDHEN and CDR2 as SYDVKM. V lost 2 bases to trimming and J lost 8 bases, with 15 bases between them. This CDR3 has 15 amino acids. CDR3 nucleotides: TGTGCCAGCAGTTTAGCAGGGGTTACTGGAGAAAAACTGTTTTTT. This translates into CASSLAGVTGEKLFF.